These 30 T cell receptor beta chains were sequenced from one sample in a study of blood T cell repertoires in COVID-19. The repertoire was sequenced with immunoSEQ multiplex PCR; TCRdb's copy has only in-frame clones and lacks some. The table records around 500,000 clones, 70% to 90% of them present only once. What was sequenced was peripheral blood. Source of these receptors: a human donor in a cohort sampled during active COVID-19.

The V gene is TRBV5-1, the J gene TRBJ2-1; 8 bases match TRBD2. Germline assignment: CDR1 SGHRS and CDR2 YFSETQ. The CDR3 is made up of 15 amino acids. The V and J ends lost 0 bases and 6 bases, in that order; junction bases with no gene match: 5. CDR3 in amino acids: CASSLGAGVSNEQFF. The CDR3, as DNA: TGCGCCAGCAGCTTGGGAGCGGGAGTTTCCAATGAGCAGTTCTTC.

Concerning this clone: Other DNA sequences in the sample encode the same CDR3. The chain has TRBV18 and TRBJ1-1, with unresolved D. V dropped 3 bases and J dropped 1 base, with 6 bases sitting between them. The CDR3 contains 13 residues. The germline V gene has CDR1 KGHSH and CDR2 LQKENI. CDR3 amino acids: CASSPTANTEAFF. CDR3 nucleotides: TGTGCCAGCTCACCTACAGCGAACACTGAAGCTTTCTTT.

The chain employs TRBV6-6 and TRBJ1-2; D gene uncertain. Germline CDR1 MNHNY, CDR2 SVGAGI (reference sequence). The CDR3 sequence is 13 residues long. V shed 7 bases and J shed 7 bases, with 16 bases lying between them. This CDR3 is CASTAQEAGGYTF. For the CDR3, the DNA is TGTGCCAGCACGGCCCAGGAAGCTGGTGGCTACACCTTC.

This clone was counted once. Its ends do not fully match the called genes, so a read error is possible. The gene calls are TRBV9 and TRBJ2-4, with D possibly being TRBD2 (5 bases). The CDR3 spans 14 residues. In germline, CDR1 is SGDLS, CDR2 YYNGEE. The CDR3 sequence is CARSASNEGDIQYF. CDR3 nucleotide sequence: TGTGCCCGCAGCGCCTCCAATGAGGGAGACATTCAGTACTTC.

With regard to this clone: Other DNA sequences within the sample encode an identical CDR3. The chain couples TRBV27 to TRBJ1-2, with D perhaps matching TRBD1 (5 bases). The V gene lost 3 bases and the J gene lost 6 bases, with 11 bases spanning the gap. CDR3 size: 13 residues. Germline CDR1 reads MNHEY; CDR2 reads SMNVEV (reference sequence). The CDR3 DNA reads TGTGCCAGCAGTTTTCGGGCAGGGAATGGCTACACCTTC. Translated: CASSFRAGNGYTF.

The chain employs TRBV23-1 and TRBJ2-7; TRBD2 aligns across 12 bases. TRBV23-1 is filed as an ORF, its function uncertain. The CDR3 is 15 residues long. V lost 10 bases, J lost 3 bases, and 10 bases stayed unmatched. The CDR3 here is CATGFRLAGVYEQYF. In nucleotides, the CDR3 is TGCGCCACCGGTTTTAGACTAGCGGGAGTCTACGAGCAGTACTTC.

The gene calls are TRBV19 and TRBJ2-3; the match to TRBD1 covers 8 bases. CDR1 LNHDA and CDR2 SQIVND come from the germline V gene (reference sequence). V shed 7 bases and J 1 base; nucleotides not matched to a gene: 4. This CDR3 is 14 amino acids long. The CDR3 DNA follows: TGTGCCAGTACCCAGGGGGCCCGCACAGATACGCAGTATTTT. Translated: CASTQGARTDTQYF.

Concerning this clone: One end of the junction does not line up with germline, which may come from a read error. This sequence joins TRBV29-1 and TRBJ2-7; no reliable D call. The CDR3 is 13 amino acids. From germline, CDR1 is SQVTM and CDR2 ANQGSEA. For the CDR3, the DNA is TGCAGCGTTGAAGAACGCCAAACCTATGAGCAGTACTTC. It specifies CSVEERQTYEQYF.

V and J are TRBV7-2 and TRBJ2-1; TRBD1 matches 10 bases. Germline assignment: CDR1 SGHTA and CDR2 FQGNSA. The CDR3 runs 19 residues. Trimming took 1 base from V and 5 from J; bases not matched to a gene: 14. The CDR3, as DNA: TGTGCCAGCAGCTTAGGGCGGGACAGGGGCATCCCGCGCGACAATGAGCAGTTCTTC. It translates to CASSLGRDRGIPRDNEQFF.

CDR3 nucleotides: TGTGCCAGCAGCTTAAGACAGGGGGCGCACTATAATTCACCCCTCCACTTT. This translates into CASSLRQGAHYNSPLHF. This chain joins TRBV7-4 and TRBJ1-6; 10 bases line up with TRBD1. V gave up 2 bases and J gave up 3 bases; unmatched junction bases: 4. The CDR3 length is 17 residues. The germline V gene encodes CDR1 SGHVT and CDR2 SQSDAQ.

The rearrangement uses TRBV13 and TRBJ1-1, with 7 bases fitting TRBD1. The CDR3 extends over 13 amino acids. Trimming removed 5 bases from V and 1 base from J; junction bases left unmatched: 1. Germline V CDR1 and CDR2: PRHDT, FYEKMQ (reference sequence). CDR3 loop: CASSRTGNTEAFF. The CDR3 DNA reads as TGTGCCAGCAGCAGGACAGGGAACACTGAAGCTTTCTTT.

The rearrangement uses TRBV3-1 (or the pseudogene TRBV3-2) and TRBJ1-5, with TRBD1 matching over 10 bases. After removal of 0 bases from V and 7 bases from J, the junction contained 6 bases not matched to a gene. This CDR3 contains 16 residues. Germline V CDR1 and CDR2: LGHDT, YNNKEL (reference sequence). The CDR3 region has the DNA TGTGCCAGCAGCCAAGATGACAGGGGGCTGTCGCAGCCCCAGCATTTT. It is translated as CASSQDDRGLSQPQHF.

This chain connects TRBV10-2 to TRBJ2-2, with 9 bases matching TRBD1. Germline V lookup: CDR1 WSHSY, CDR2 SAAADI. CDR3 length equals 18 residues. Unmatched junction bases numbered 12, after V lost 6 bases and J lost 1 base. The CDR3 DNA is TGCGCCAGCAGAAATTTCCGGGACAGGGTTCAGAACACCGGGGAGCTGTTTTTT. This codes for CASRNFRDRVQNTGELFF.

The chain has TRBV18 and TRBJ1-4; maybe TRBD1 (5 bases). This CDR3 comprises 15 residues. Between the trimmed V and J ends, which lost 2 bases and 8 bases, there was a span of 15 bases. Germline V gene sequence: CDR1 KGHSH, CDR2 LQKENI. The CDR3 sequence is CASSPRQTWTEKLFF. In nucleotides, the CDR3 is TGTGCCAGCTCACCAAGGCAGACATGGACAGAAAAACTGTTTTTT. The full variable domain, with the rest looked up from reference TRBV18 and TRBJ1-4, is NAGVMQNPRHLVRRRGQEARLRCSPMKGHSHVYWYRQLPEEGLKFMVYLQKENIIDESGMPKERFSAEFPKEGPSILRIQQVVRGDSAAYFCASSPRQTWTEKLFFGSGTQLSVL.

The rearrangement links TRBV6-6 to TRBJ2-6, with 8 bases identical to TRBD1. V was clipped by 5 bases and J by 4 bases; unmatched bases: 16. Germline V gene sequence: CDR1 MNHNY, CDR2 SVGAGI (reference sequence). The length of the CDR3 is 19 residues. The CDR3 DNA reads as TGTGCCAGCAGTCGAATGACAGGGGACTTTATGAGCGGGGCCAACGTCCTGACTTTC. As protein: CASSRMTGDFMSGANVLTF.

The chain combines TRBV3-1 (or the pseudogene TRBV3-2) with TRBJ1-3, with D maybe TRBD1 (6 bases). From germline, CDR1 is LGHDT and CDR2 YNNKEL (reference sequence). The length of the CDR3 is 12 residues. Trimming took 8 bases from V and 7 from J, leaving 12 bases between them. The CDR3 loop reads CASGYQGNTIYF. The CDR3 region has the DNA TGTGCCAGCGGATACCAGGGGAACACCATATATTTT.

The rearrangement links TRBV19 to TRBJ2-1; TRBD2 agrees at 8 bases. CDR1 and CDR2 from the germline V gene are LNHDA and SQIVND (reference sequence). The CDR3 extends over 15 amino acids. Germline trimming cut 9 bases from V and 4 bases from J; bases unmatched to any gene: 11. For the CDR3, the DNA is TGTGCCAGCAGAACCGGGGGGGAAGGGTACAATGAGCAGTTCTTC. Amino acid sequence: CASRTGGEGYNEQFF.

This chain connects TRBV20-1 to TRBJ1-2; 9 bases agree with TRBD1. J was trimmed by 1 base and V by 3 bases; bases with no gene match: 6. Germline CDR1 is DFQATT and CDR2 is SNEGSKA (reference sequence). This CDR3 spans 15 amino acids. CDR3 sequence reads: CSASMVGQGNYGYTF. The CDR3 DNA follows: TGCAGTGCTAGTATGGTGGGACAGGGTAACTATGGCTACACCTTC.

Of note for this clone: Other DNA sequences in this specimen translate into the identical CDR3. V is TRBV24-1 and J is TRBJ1-2; 7 bases are shared with TRBD1. The CDR3 is 13 residues long. V shed 5 bases and J 4 bases; nucleotides not matched to a gene: 3. In germline, CDR1 is KGHDR, CDR2 SFDVKD. Here the CDR3 DNA reads TGTGCCACCAGTGGGGGGACAGCCTATGGCTACACCTTC. This sequence encodes CATSGGTAYGYTF.

This chain joins TRBV3-1 (or the pseudogene TRBV3-2) and TRBJ2-3; 8 bases match TRBD2. The CDR3 is 16 amino acids. Per germline, CDR1 LGHDT and CDR2 YNNKEL (reference sequence). J gave up 10 bases and V 0 bases, and 12 bases lay outside the gene matches. CDR3 region: CASSQDPGLSGEAQYF. The CDR3 region has the DNA TGTGCCAGCAGCCAAGATCCGGGGCTTAGCGGGGAGGCGCAGTATTTT.

This chain links TRBV19 with TRBJ1-3; 7 bases line up with TRBD1. This CDR3 is 16 amino acids long. CDR1 is LNHDA, CDR2 SQIVND, per germline (reference sequence). With V trimmed by 1 base and J by 5 bases, 8 bases remained unmatched. Here the CDR3 DNA reads TGTGCCAGTAGTATAGGAGGACAGGACCGGAGAAACACCATATATTTT. Translating it yields CASSIGGQDRRNTIYF.

The chain has TRBV3-1 (or the pseudogene TRBV3-2) and TRBJ1-6; 7 bases line up with TRBD1. CDR3 length: 13 amino acids. The ends lost 6 bases at V and 7 bases at J; junction bases unmatched: 3. Germline assignment: CDR1 LGHDT and CDR2 YNNKEL (reference sequence). CDR3 sequence (DNA): TGTGCCAGCAGGACAGGGTCCAATTCACCCCTCCACTTT. It yields the protein CASRTGSNSPLHF.

A single count supports this clone. V usage is TRBV9 and J usage is TRBJ1-3; D is ambiguous. Trimming removed 4 bases at V and 2 bases at J, with 16 bases between. Germline V gene lookup returns CDR1 SGDLS and CDR2 YYNGEE. The CDR3 runs to 16 residues. CDR3 loop: CASSPSAGIAGNTIYF. The CDR3 DNA reads as TGTGCCAGCAGCCCCAGTGCGGGGATCGCTGGAAACACCATATATTTT.

The chain uses TRBV21-1 and TRBJ1-2; the DNA was not used to check the table's D call, TRBD1. TRBV21-1 is annotated as a pseudogene. This CDR3 is built from 17 residues. As DNA, the CDR3 is TGTGCCAGCAGCAAAGAGGAGGCAGGGGGCGGGCGGTATGGCTACACCTTC. It encodes CASSKEEAGGGRYGYTF.

The gene calls are TRBV10-2 and TRBJ2-1; the D gene is possibly TRBD1 (6 bases). Trimming took off 4 bases at V and 4 bases at J, with 8 bases between the two ends. Germline V gene data show CDR1 as WSHSY and CDR2 as SAAADI. The CDR3 is 13 residues long. CDR3 nucleotide sequence: TGCGCCAGCAGTGTCGGGACATACAATGAGCAGTTCTTC. Protein sequence: CASSVGTYNEQFF.

The gene calls are TRBV30 and TRBJ1-6, with D possibly matching TRBD1 (5 bases). Deletions cut 3 bases from V and 10 bases from J, with 13 bases between. Germline V gene sequence: CDR1 GTSNPN, CDR2 SVGIG (reference sequence). The CDR3 totals 13 residues. The CDR3 reads CAWRTGGESPLHF. The CDR3 DNA reads as TGTGCCTGGAGGACCGGGGGAGAGTCACCCCTCCACTTT.

This chain connects TRBV6-4 to TRBJ2-3, with 8 bases that match TRBD2. The CDR3 is 17 amino acids. Germline V lookup: CDR1 MRHNA, CDR2 SNTAGT. After removal of 4 bases from V and 2 bases from J, the junction contained 11 bases not matched to a gene. CDR3 DNA: TGTGCCAGCAGTGCGAGTAGCGGGATATCCTCCACAGATACGCAGTATTTT. Its translation is CASSASSGISSTDTQYF.

The table lists this clone with a count of one. The same CDR3 is also encoded by other DNA sequences in this sample. This chain joins TRBV28 and TRBJ2-7; D remains ambiguous. CDR1 and CDR2 (germline): MDHEN, SYDVKM. The V and J ends lost 6 bases and 3 bases respectively, with 6 bases between them. There are 11 residues in the CDR3. For the CDR3, the DNA is TGTGCCAGCAGGTCTAGCTACGAGCAGTACTTC. Translated, it gives CASRSSYEQYF.

V usage is TRBV28 and J usage is TRBJ1-2; maybe TRBD1 (5 bases). This CDR3 is 12 amino acids long. Trimming pared 6 bases from V and 8 bases from J, leaving 13 bases between. The germline V gene encodes CDR1 MDHEN and CDR2 SYDVKM. CDR3 coding DNA: TGTGCCAGCAGCTTACAGGCTTGGGGCTACACCTTC. Amino acid sequence: CASSLQAWGYTF.

The chain carries TRBV19 and TRBJ2-7, with 10 bases identical to TRBD2. The V segment lost 6 bases and the J segment 2 bases; nucleotides outside the gene matches: 4. Germline V gives CDR1 LNHDA, CDR2 SQIVND (reference sequence). The CDR3 length is 14 residues. CDR3 sequence: CASSPSGGTYEQYF. The CDR3 DNA is TGTGCCAGTAGCCCTAGCGGGGGTACCTACGAGCAGTACTTC.